Following are 10 T cell receptor beta chains from one sample sequenced in a study of OX40 agonist ivuxolimab in advanced cancers. The method was immunoSEQ multiplex PCR; TCRdb's version includes in-frame clones alone and lacks a portion of them. The repertoire includes under 70,000 clones, approximately 90% of them detected once, and 10% to 12% sits in the top ten. The sequencing used CD4+ or CD8+ T cells sorted from blood, collected in a trial of the OX40 agonist ivuxolimab. Every receptor here comes from an adult with an advanced solid tumor such as melanoma, head and neck, liver or kidney cancer.

The rearrangement joins TRBV5-1 to TRBJ2-2; possibly TRBD1 for D (5 bases). The CDR3 covers 16 residues. Germline CDR1 reads SGHRS; CDR2 reads YFSETQ. Trimming cost V 4 bases and J 3 bases, with 16 bases left between them. CDR3 sequence (DNA): TGCGCCAGCAGCACCAGACAGTTACGGGACACCGGGGAGCTGTTTTTT. It is translated as CASSTRQLRDTGELFF.

The genes are TRBV28 and TRBJ2-7; 8 bases match TRBD1. Unmatched junction bases numbered 6, after V lost 5 bases and J lost 0 bases. CDR3 length: 15 residues. The germline gives CDR1 MDHEN, CDR2 SYDVKM. The DNA of the CDR3 is TGTGCCAGCAGTGAGAGGGACAGGTTCTCCTACGAGCAGTACTTC. It specifies CASSERDRFSYEQYF.

The rearrangement joins TRBV6-1 to TRBJ1-2, with 7 bases matching TRBD1. In germline, CDR1 is MNHNS, CDR2 SASEGT. The CDR3 length is 13 residues. Trimming at V came to 7 bases and at J to 4 bases, leaving 6 bases not matched to a gene. CDR3 DNA sequence: TGTGCCAGCAAGCGCAGGGGGACCTATGGCTACACCTTC. Translation: CASKRRGTYGYTF.

The genes are TRBV5-6 and TRBJ2-3; 7 bases match TRBD2. The CDR3 contains 14 residues. V was pared by 3 bases and J by 1 base, with 2 bases of the junction left unmatched. CDR1 SGHDT and CDR2 YYEEEE come from the germline V gene. For the CDR3, the DNA is TGTGCCAGCAGCTGGGGGGGAGGCACAGATACGCAGTATTTT. Translating gives CASSWGGGTDTQYF.

The CDR3: CASSLRDRVRMNTEAFF. CDR3 DNA: TGTGCCAGCAGCTTACGTGACAGGGTTAGGATGAACACTGAAGCTTTCTTT. The chain carries TRBV7-9 and TRBJ1-1; 7 nucleotides line up with TRBD1. J gave up 0 bases and V 2 bases, and 9 bases lay outside the gene matches. The germline V gene has CDR1 SEHNR and CDR2 FQNEAQ (reference sequence). The CDR3 is 17 amino acids. The full variable domain, completed using reference TRBV7-9 and TRBJ1-1, is DTGVSQNPRHKITKRGQNVTFRCDPISEHNRLYWYRQTLGQGPEFLTYFQNEAQLEKSRLLSDRFSAERPKGSFSTLEIQRTEQGDSAMYLCASSLRDRVRMNTEAFFGQGTRLTVV.

The rearrangement joins TRBV28 to TRBJ1-5, with 7 bases that match TRBD1. Germline CDR1 MDHEN, CDR2 SYDVKM. V trimming: 4 bases; J trimming: 5 bases; junction bases outside the gene matches: 5. This CDR3 has 14 residues. The CDR3 DNA reads TGTGCCAGCAGTTGGGACAGTTTCGATCAGCCCCAGCATTTT. Amino acids: CASSWDSFDQPQHF.

V usage is TRBV20-1 and J usage is TRBJ2-2; D is unresolved. With 0 bases removed from V and 6 bases from J, the gap between germline ends came to 2 bases. The CDR3 extends over 11 amino acids. CDR1 DFQATT and CDR2 SNEGSKA come from the germline V gene (reference sequence). Written as DNA, the CDR3 is TGCAGTGCTAGAGACCCCGGGGAGCTGTTTTTT. As protein: CSARDPGELFF.

This clone was observed once. The V gene is TRBV28, the J gene TRBJ1-4; unclear D gene. Trimming removed 1 base at V and 0 bases at J, with 6 bases between. This CDR3 has 15 amino acids. The V gene's germline CDR1 is MDHEN and CDR2 SYDVKM. CDR3 amino acids: CASSLLAPTNEKLFF. For the CDR3, the DNA is TGTGCCAGCAGTTTATTGGCCCCAACTAATGAAAAACTGTTTTTT.

V gene TRBV18 combines with J gene TRBJ1-4; 7 positions agree with TRBD1. CDR1 KGHSH and CDR2 LQKENI come from the germline V gene. The length of the CDR3 is 14 residues. V shed 6 bases, J shed 11 bases, and the junction held 12 bases outside the gene matches. The CDR3 loop is CASSPAPQGEKLFF. CDR3 bases: TGTGCCAGCTCTCCTGCCCCTCAGGGGGAGAAACTGTTTTTT.

CDR3: CASSIDPAGEQFF. The CDR3 DNA sequence: TGTGCCAGTAGTATAGATCCGGCGGGTGAGCAGTTCTTC. The chain couples TRBV19 to TRBJ2-1; maybe TRBD2 (5 bases). There are 13 residues in the CDR3. CDR1 is LNHDA, CDR2 SQIVND, per germline (reference sequence). V was shortened by 0 bases and J by 9 bases, with 9 bases between the two germline ends.